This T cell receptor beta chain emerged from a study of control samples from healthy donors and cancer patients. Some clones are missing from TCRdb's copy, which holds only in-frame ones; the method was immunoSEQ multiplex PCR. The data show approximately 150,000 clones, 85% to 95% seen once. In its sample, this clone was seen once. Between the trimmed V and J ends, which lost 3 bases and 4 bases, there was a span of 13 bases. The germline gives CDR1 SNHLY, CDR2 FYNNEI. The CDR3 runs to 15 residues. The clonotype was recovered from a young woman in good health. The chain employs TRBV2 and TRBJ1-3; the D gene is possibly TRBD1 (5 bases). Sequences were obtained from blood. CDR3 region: CASSEHGGFGNTIYF. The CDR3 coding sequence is TGTGCCAGCAGTGAGCATGGGGGGTTCGGAAACACCATATATTTT.